One TCR beta chain is described in this entry. It lacks a known antigen. Base quality data are lacking; no much larger clone is found one base away. Including the terminal cysteine and phenylalanine, the CDR3 comprises 14 residues. Only the CDR3 DNA stays, 42 bases, in frame from base 1. V loses 4 bases of germline sequence and J loses 4 bases, and the interval between the two ends is 10 bases. The CDR1 and CDR2 encoded by the germline V gene are MNHNS and SASEGT. The 90 tumor samples underwent high-throughput TCR profiling using ImmunoSEQ. The paper's data handling went like this. Repertoire diversity metrics included richness (unique productive sequences), clonality, evenness and relatedness; Bhattacharyya coefficient assessed similarity between samples. A sensitivity analysis excluded TCRs with fewer than two reads and gave consistent conclusions. TCRdb carries this immuneACCESS record with in-frame sequences only. Its versions omit some clonotypes, under half of them owing to an unresolved V gene in the studies checked, with the rest unexplained. From that table come the V and J calls and clone size; the DNA was used to work out D and trimming. The sample data list under 5,000 clones, and under 85% of these were observed just once. 6.5% to 10% of the sample belongs to the ten largest clones.

This entry comes from a study of high-grade serous ovarian cancer treatment subgroups (dated by TCRdb to about 2021). About the study as a whole: Sequencing yielded a mean of approximately 15,000 reads and some 7,500 unique TCR beta rearrangements per sample. Under a laparoscopic triage algorithm, patients with high-grade serous ovarian cancer were grouped by complete gross resection or by neoadjuvant chemotherapy response, and the study profiled the TCR beta repertoires of these patients. The cohort comprised 30 or so patients: approximately ten with no residual disease after primary surgery (R0), approximately ten excellent NACT responders, and approximately ten poor NACT responders. In total there were approximately 82 samples, since every patient provided one primary tumor sample and two metastatic tumor samples. What the work shows at the level of the full study, not this receptor alone: TCR repertoire analyses were focused on CDR3, and CDR1 and CDR2 were not analyzed. Spatial information was not captured by bulk tumor TCR sequencing, so insight into HGSC tumor complexity and diversity was limited. Repertoire similarity ranging from roughly 0.11 to 0.79 was observed between tumors from the same patient, whereas almost no similarity was observed between different patients. TCR clonal relatedness correlated positively with neoantigen level and, by trend, with copy number variation and mutation load from whole-genome sequencing.

Tumor samples were collected prior to definitive surgery or chemotherapy. Genomic DNA extraction was performed by the MD Anderson Biospecimen Extraction Resource, and TCR sequencing was carried out by the MD Anderson Cancer Genomics Laboratory. Sequenced: tumor tissue. The sequence came from a human donor with high-grade serous ovarian cancer. This sequence uses TRBV6-1 and TRBJ2-2; the D call is possibly TRBD1 or TRBD2, each sharing 5 bases. The DNA sequence follows: TGTGCCAGCAGTGTAGGGACCCGCACCGGGGAGCTGTTTTTT. This sequence encodes CASSVGTRTGELFF.